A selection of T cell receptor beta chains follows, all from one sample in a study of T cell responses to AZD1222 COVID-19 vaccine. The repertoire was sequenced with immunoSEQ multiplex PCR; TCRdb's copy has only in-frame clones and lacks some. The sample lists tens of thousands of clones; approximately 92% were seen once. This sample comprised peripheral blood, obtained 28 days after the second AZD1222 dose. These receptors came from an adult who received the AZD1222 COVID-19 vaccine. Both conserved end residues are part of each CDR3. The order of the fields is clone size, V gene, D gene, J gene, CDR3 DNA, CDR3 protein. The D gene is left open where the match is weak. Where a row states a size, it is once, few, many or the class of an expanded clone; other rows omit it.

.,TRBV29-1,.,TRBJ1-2,TGCAGCGTTCTCCAACCGGGGGGACTCTATGGCTACACCTTC,CSVLQPGGLYGYTF
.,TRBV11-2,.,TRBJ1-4,TGTGCCAGCAGCTCACCAACCCCGGGACGAGGCGAAAAACTGTTTTTT,CASSSPTPGRGEKLFF
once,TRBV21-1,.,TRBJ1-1,TGTGCCAGCAGCAAAGGCGCCGCGACCGCGAGGCACACTGAAGCTTTCTTT,CASSKGAATARHTEAFF
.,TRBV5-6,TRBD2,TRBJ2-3,TGTGCCAGCAGTCCCCGGGGGGGAACAGATACGCAGTATTTT,CASSPRGGTDTQYF
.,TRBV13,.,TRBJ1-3,TGTGCCAGCAGCTTGCCACGGGTCGGAGGGGGGCCCTCTGGAAACACCATATATTTT,CASSLPRVGGGPSGNTIYF
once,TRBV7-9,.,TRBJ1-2,TGTGCCAGCAGCACTCCCGGGGCTGGCTACACCTTC,CASSTPGAGYTF
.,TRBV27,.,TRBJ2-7,TGTGCCAGCAGTACGGGACACAACACCTACGAGCAGTACTTC,CASSTGHNTYEQYF
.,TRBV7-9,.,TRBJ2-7,TGTGCCAGCAGCTTAGTCTCCCCCCGGGAAGGCGGGGAGCAGTACTTC,CASSLVSPREGGEQYF
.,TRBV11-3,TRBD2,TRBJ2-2,TGTGCCAGCAGCGCACTAGCGGGGGCCGGGGAGCTGTTTTTT,CASSALAGAGELFF
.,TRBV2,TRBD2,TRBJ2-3,TGTGCCAGCAGTGATCTAGCGGGAAGGTCAGATACGCAGTATTTT,CASSDLAGRSDTQYF
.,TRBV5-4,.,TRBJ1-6,TGTGCCAGCAGCGCGCAGGGGCGTAATTCACCCCTCCACTTT,CASSAQGRNSPLHF
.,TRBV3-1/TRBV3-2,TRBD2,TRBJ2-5,TGTGCCAGCAGCCACCTACTAGCGGGAGACCAAGAGACCCAGTACTTC,CASSHLLAGDQETQYF
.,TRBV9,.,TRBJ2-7,TGTGCCAGCAGCGTGGGGCTCGACTACGAGCAGTACTTC,CASSVGLDYEQYF
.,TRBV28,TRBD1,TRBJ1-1,TGTGCCAGCAGTTTGGCAGGGGGAGAAGTCGGAGCTTTCTTT,CASSLAGGEVGAFF
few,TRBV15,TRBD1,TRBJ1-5,TGTGCCACCAGCAGAGCCCGGGACAGTTACAATCAGCCCCAGCATTTT,CATSRARDSYNQPQHF
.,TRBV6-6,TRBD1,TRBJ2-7,TGTGCCAGCAGGGACAGGGGCCACGAGCAGTACTTC,CASRDRGHEQYF
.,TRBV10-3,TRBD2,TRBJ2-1,TGTGCCATCAGTGCCAGCGGGGGGTACTACAATGAGCAGTTCTTC,CAISASGGYYNEQFF
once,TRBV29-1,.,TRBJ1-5,TGCAGCGCCCAACAGGGCCCCAATCAGCCCCAGCATTTT,CSAQQGPNQPQHF
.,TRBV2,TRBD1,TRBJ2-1,TGTGCCAGCAGTGCCGGACAGGGCCCCTACAATGAGCAGTTCTTC,CASSAGQGPYNEQFF
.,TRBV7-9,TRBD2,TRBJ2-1,TGTGCCAGCAGCTCGAATAGCGGGAGAGGCGAGCAGTTCTTC,CASSSNSGRGEQFF
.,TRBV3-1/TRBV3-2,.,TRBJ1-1,TGTGCCAGCAGCCAGGGCCCCACTGAAGCTTTCTTT,CASSQGPTEAFF
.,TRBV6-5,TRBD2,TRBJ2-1,TGTGCCAGCAGTTTACTAGCGCTAAGCTCCTACAATGAGCAGTTCTTC,CASSLLALSSYNEQFF
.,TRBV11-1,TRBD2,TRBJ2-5,TGTGCCAGCAGCCACGGACTAGCGGGCCCCCAAGAGACCCAGTACTTC,CASSHGLAGPQETQYF
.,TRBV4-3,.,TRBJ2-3,TGCGCCAGCAGCCTCCTAAGCACAGATACGCAGTATTTT,CASSLLSTDTQYF
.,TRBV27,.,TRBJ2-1,TGTGCCAGCAGGGGGGTGCGCGGGACCTCCTACAATGAGCAGTTCTTC,CASRGVRGTSYNEQFF
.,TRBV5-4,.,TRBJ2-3,TGTGCCAGCTGTCAAGGGTTAGGTACGGATACGCAGTATTTT,CASCQGLGTDTQYF
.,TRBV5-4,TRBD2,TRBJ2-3,TGTGCCAGCAGCCTCGCTCCGAGCGGGAGCACCACAGATACGCAGTATTTT,CASSLAPSGSTTDTQYF
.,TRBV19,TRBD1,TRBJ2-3,TGTGCCAGTAGCACAGGGGCCGGCACAGATACGCAGTATTTT,CASSTGAGTDTQYF
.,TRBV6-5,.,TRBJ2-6,TGTGCCAGCAGTTACTCGGGGCCCGGGGCCAACGTCCTGACTTTC,CASSYSGPGANVLTF
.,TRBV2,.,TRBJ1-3,TGTGCCAGCAGTGAAGCGGTTGACAGTTTGGGCTCTGGAAACACCATATATTTT,CASSEAVDSLGSGNTIYF
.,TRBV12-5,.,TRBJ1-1,TGTGCTAGTGGTTTCGGCAGGGGAGGAACTGAAGCTTTCTTT,CASGFGRGGTEAFF
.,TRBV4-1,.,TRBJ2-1,TGCGCCAGCAGCCAAGAACAGCCTCCCTACAATGAGCAGTTCTTC,CASSQEQPPYNEQFF
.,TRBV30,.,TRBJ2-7,TGTGCCTGGAGCGCCCCGTCGGTCGAGCAGTACTTC,CAWSAPSVEQYF
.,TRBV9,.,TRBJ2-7,TGTGCCAGCAGCGTAGCCGCAAACCCCCCCTCCTACGAGCAGTACTTC,CASSVAANPPSYEQYF
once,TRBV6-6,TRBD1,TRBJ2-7,TGTGCCAGCAGCGGGGACAGGGGTAACGAGCAGTACTTC,CASSGDRGNEQYF
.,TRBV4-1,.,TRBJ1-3,TGCGCCAGCAGCCAATTGGACAGCCGCATCTCTGGAAACACCATATATTTT,CASSQLDSRISGNTIYF
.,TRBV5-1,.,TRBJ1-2,TGCGCCAGCAGCCCTGCGGGGGGCGCAAGTAGCAACACCTTC,CASSPAGGASSNTF
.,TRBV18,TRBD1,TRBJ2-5,TGTGCCAGCTCTCCGTGGGACAGGGGAGAGACCCAGTACTTC,CASSPWDRGETQYF
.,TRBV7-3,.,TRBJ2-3,TGTGCCAGCAGCTTAAACCCCCTCGGCGGGGTCGGAGATACGCAGTATTTT,CASSLNPLGGVGDTQYF
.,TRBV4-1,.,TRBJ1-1,TGCGCCAGCAAACTCATGGTCACCACGAACACTGAAGCTTTCTTT,CASKLMVTTNTEAFF
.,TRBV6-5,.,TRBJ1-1,TGTGCCAGCAGACCCCTTGGGGGGGCGAACACTGAAGCTTTCTTT,CASRPLGGANTEAFF
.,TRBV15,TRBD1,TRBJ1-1,TGTGCCACCAGCAGAGGCAGACAGGGTTTTACTGAAGCTTTCTTT,CATSRGRQGFTEAFF
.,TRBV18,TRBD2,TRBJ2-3,TGTGCCAGCTCGGCCGGGACTAGGGGCACAGATACGCAGTATTTT,CASSAGTRGTDTQYF
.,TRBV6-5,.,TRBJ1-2,TGTGCCAGCAGTACCGGTTATGGCTACACCTTC,CASSTGYGYTF
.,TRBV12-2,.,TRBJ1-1,TGTGCAAGTCGCCAGCAGGGGGCGCGCACTGAAGCTTTCTTT,CASRQQGARTEAFF
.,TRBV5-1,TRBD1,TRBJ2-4,TGCGCCAGCAGCTTGGGACAGGGGGCGAGTTGGTACTTC,CASSLGQGASWYF
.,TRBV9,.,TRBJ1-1,TGTGCCAGCAGCCCAGGTCGTGGTCAAAAAGCTTTCTTT,CASSPGRGQKAFF
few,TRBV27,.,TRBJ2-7,TGTGCCAGCAGCACCCGGTGGTCGGACTCCTACGAGCAGTACTTC,CASSTRWSDSYEQYF
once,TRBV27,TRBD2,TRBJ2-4,TGTGCCAGCAGTTGGGGGGGTGGGAACATTCAGTACTTC,CASSWGGGNIQYF
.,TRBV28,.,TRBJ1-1,TGTGCCTCCCGACTAGCGAACACTGAAGCTTTCTTT,CASRLANTEAFF
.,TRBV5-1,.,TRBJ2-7,TGCGCCAGCAGCTCTTCAAGTAGCGGCTCCTACGAGCAGTACTTC,CASSSSSSGSYEQYF
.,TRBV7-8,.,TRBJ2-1,TGTGCCAGCAGCTTAGTTCCAGGGACTGAGCAGTTCTTC,CASSLVPGTEQFF
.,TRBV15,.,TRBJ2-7,TGTGCCACCAGCAGAGATAGAGGGCCCTACGAGCAGTACTTC,CATSRDRGPYEQYF
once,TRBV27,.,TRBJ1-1,TGTGCCAGCAGTCCTGAAGGCAGGGGTCGGACTGAAGCTTTCTTT,CASSPEGRGRTEAFF
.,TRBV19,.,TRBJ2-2,TGTGCCACCCCTAGAAGTATAGGAGGGACCGGGGAGCTGTTTTTT,CATPRSIGGTGELFF
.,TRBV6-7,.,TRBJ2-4,TGTGCCAGCCCCCGGGGGGCCAAAAACATTCAGTACTTC,CASPRGAKNIQYF
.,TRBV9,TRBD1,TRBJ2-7,TGTGCCAGCAGCCCCTGGACAGGGACCTACGAGCAGTACTTC,CASSPWTGTYEQYF
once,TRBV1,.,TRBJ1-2,TGCACCAGCAGCCAAGCACTCCATGCTTGCCACTACGCAAACAGGGTAGATGGCTACACCTTC,CTSSQALHACHYANRVDGYTF
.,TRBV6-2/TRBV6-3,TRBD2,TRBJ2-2,TGTGCCAGCACCCCTAGCGGGTACACCGGGGAGCTGTTTTTT,CASTPSGYTGELFF